Below are 4 T cell receptor beta chains sequenced from a single sample in a study of T cell repertoires in cytomegalovirus infection. TCRdb re-called the reads through MiXCR, storing one row per CDR3 protein. The sample holds about half a million distinct CDR3 sequences, roughly 46% seen once. No cognate antigen is known for these TCRs. This material consisted of cultured PBMCs, taken from culture after CMV antigen stimulation. These receptors were taken from a human donor in good health (CMV status not recorded). Some clones in this sample may be carry-over from other donors' samples.

This clonotype was seen a handful of times. The chain uses TRBV6-6 and TRBJ2-7; a weak D match, TRBD2 (6 bases). The CDR3 contains 11 residues. Per the germline V gene, CDR1 is MNHNY and CDR2 is SVGAGI (reference sequence). V gave up 10 bases and J gave up 3 bases, with 10 bases separating them. The chain's CDR3 is CAINSGYEQYF. CDR3 nucleotides: TGTGCCATCAATAGCGGCTACGAGCAGTACTTC.

The chain carries TRBV12-3 or TRBV12-4 and TRBJ1-1; the match to TRBD1 covers 7 bases. J was trimmed by 10 bases and V by 4 bases; bases with no gene match: 6. This CDR3 comprises 12 residues. CDR3 sequence: CASSSVRGPAFF. In nucleotides, the CDR3 is TGTGCCAGCAGTTCTGTGAGGGGGCCAGCTTTCTTT.

The chain is built from TRBV12-3 or TRBV12-4 and TRBJ2-1, with D perhaps TRBD2 (7 bases). Trimming pared 6 bases from V and 8 bases from J, leaving 11 bases between. The CDR3 has 12 amino acids. CDR3 protein: CASRGGVYEQFF. The DNA for the CDR3 is TGTGCCAGCAGAGGGGGGGTCTATGAGCAGTTCTTC.

The chain couples TRBV3-1 to TRBJ2-7; a weak D match, TRBD1 (6 bases). Trimming took 1 base from V and 4 from J, leaving 11 bases between them. This CDR3 region has 14 residues. Germline CDR1 is LGHDT and CDR2 is YNNKEL (reference sequence). In DNA, the CDR3 is TGTGCCAGCAGCCAAGGGGTACAGGGATACGAGCAGTACTTC. Translated, it gives CASSQGVQGYEQYF.